These 8 T cell receptor beta chains came from one sample sequenced in a study of cytomegalovirus exposure and HLA in healthy donors. The protocol was immunoSEQ multiplex PCR, while the TCRdb copy is restricted to in-frame clones and leaves out a portion. The data show 71,000 or so clones, over 85% seen once. Sequencing was done on a sample of PBMCs. Source of these receptors: a woman between 18 and 30 years old in good health and CMV-seronegative.

The rearrangement joins TRBV5-6 to TRBJ1-6, with D hard to call. The CDR3 contains 18 residues. CDR1 is SGHDT, CDR2 YYEEEE, per germline. The germline V and J ends were trimmed by 1 base and 0 bases, with 14 bases remaining between them. The CDR3 bases are TGTGCCAGCAGCTTGACCTGGTCAGCTAGCTCCTATAATTCACCCCTCCACTTT. Translation gives CASSLTWSASSYNSPLHF.

V gene TRBV28 combines with J gene TRBJ1-5; TRBD1 agrees at 7 bases. This CDR3 contains 14 residues. Germline assignment: CDR1 MDHEN and CDR2 SYDVKM. The V segment lost 5 bases and the J segment 2 bases; nucleotides outside the gene matches: 3. CDR3 DNA: TGTGCCAGCAGTGGACAGGCCCGCAATCAGCCCCAGCATTTT. Protein product: CASSGQARNQPQHF.

The CDR3 DNA is TGTGCCAGCACCTTCCCCGGAGGGCTCCCGGATGGCTACACCTTC. This sequence encodes CASTFPGGLPDGYTF. This sequence joins TRBV28 and TRBJ1-2; D remains unclear. Germline V gene sequence: CDR1 MDHEN, CDR2 SYDVKM. The length of the CDR3 is 15 residues. Between the trimmed V and J ends, which lost 7 bases and 6 bases, there was a span of 21 bases.

The rearrangement joins TRBV19 to TRBJ1-2; TRBD1 matches at 10 bases. Germline V CDR1 and CDR2: LNHDA, SQIVND (reference sequence). The CDR3 totals 17 residues. J was trimmed by 0 bases and V by 5 bases; bases with no gene match: 9. The CDR3 nucleotides are TGTGCCAGTAGTCACGCGTGGACAGGGGGAGCTAACTATGGCTACACCTTC. Amino acid sequence: CASSHAWTGGANYGYTF.

The chain uses TRBV30 and TRBJ2-7; 11 bases match TRBD2. Germline CDR1 reads GTSNPN; CDR2 reads SVGIG (reference sequence). The CDR3 sequence is 15 residues long. The V segment lost 5 bases and the J segment 6 bases; nucleotides outside the gene matches: 12. This CDR3 reads CAWSPGLAGLSEQYF. The CDR3 coding sequence is TGTGCCTGGTCCCCTGGACTAGCGGGTCTTAGCGAGCAGTACTTC. The full variable domain, completed using reference TRBV30 and TRBJ2-7, is SQTIHQWPATLVQPVGSPLSLECTVEGTSNPNLYWYRQAAGRGLQLLFYSVGIGQISSEVPQNLSASRPQDRQFILSSKKLLLSDSGFYLCAWSPGLAGLSEQYFGPGTRLTVT.

The chain couples TRBV28 to TRBJ2-7; a possible D gene is TRBD1 (6 bases). This CDR3 contains 15 residues. Trimming pared 2 bases from V and 12 bases from J, leaving 23 bases between. Germline assignment: CDR1 MDHEN and CDR2 SYDVKM. This CDR3 is CASSLRTVQAENPYF. As DNA, the CDR3 is TGTGCCAGCAGTTTAAGGACAGTTCAAGCCGAGAACCCGTACTTC.

The rearrangement links TRBV19 to TRBJ1-2; D unclear. Trimming left V 0 bases short and J 2 bases short, with 13 bases between. The CDR3 is made up of 16 amino acids. The V gene's germline CDR1 is LNHDA and CDR2 SQIVND (reference sequence). The CDR3 loop reads CASSIEGTGINYGYTF. DNA of the CDR3: TGTGCCAGTAGTATAGAGGGTACGGGAATCAACTATGGCTACACCTTC.

V gene TRBV27 combines with J gene TRBJ1-5; the D gene is possibly TRBD1 (5 bases). The CDR3 runs 15 residues. V dropped 6 bases and J dropped 3 bases, with 15 bases sitting between them. Germline V gene data show CDR1 as MNHEY and CDR2 as SMNVEV (reference sequence). The CDR3 DNA sequence: TGTGCCAGCAGCCCCATCGACAGTGACAATCAGCCCCAGCATTTT. This gives the protein CASSPIDSDNQPQHF.